One sample yielded the 17 T cell receptor beta chains listed below, sequenced in a study of blood T cell repertoires in COVID-19. The protocol was immunoSEQ multiplex PCR, while the TCRdb copy is restricted to in-frame clones and leaves out a portion. The repertoire holds some 230,000 clones, with approximately 84% as singletons. The sequenced sample consisted of PBMCs or T cells enriched from blood (not recorded which). The receptors originated from a man aged 35-49 years who had recovered from COVID-19.

A remark on this clone: Other nucleotide sequences in the sample specify the same CDR3. The chain uses TRBV6-5 and TRBJ2-7; D not resolved. V dropped 6 bases and J dropped 0 bases, with 9 bases sitting between them. Germline CDR1 and CDR2: MNHEY and SVGAGI. The CDR3 has 13 amino acids. CDR3 sequence reads: CASRPPGSYEQYF. In DNA form, the CDR3 reads TGTGCCAGCAGACCCCCCGGCTCCTACGAGCAGTACTTC.

The chain couples TRBV5-4 to TRBJ1-1; D perhaps matches TRBD1 (6 bases). V was trimmed by 4 bases and J by 7 bases, leaving 11 bases between them. This CDR3 comprises 12 residues. Germline V lookup: CDR1 SGHNT, CDR2 YYREEE (reference sequence). CDR3 coding DNA: TGTGCCAGCAGCCTTACAGGGAGTGAAGCTTTCTTT. Translated: CASSLTGSEAFF.

This chain links TRBV28 with TRBJ1-6; the match to TRBD1 covers 7 bases. In germline, CDR1 is MDHEN, CDR2 SYDVKM. After removal of 6 bases from V and 0 bases from J, the junction contained 8 bases not matched to a gene. CDR3 length equals 17 residues. CDR3 loop: CASSWGTGASYNSPLHF. The DNA of the CDR3 is TGTGCCAGCAGCTGGGGAACAGGGGCCTCCTATAATTCACCCCTCCACTTT.

The rearrangement links TRBV28 to TRBJ1-1; perhaps TRBD1 as D (6 bases). With 5 bases removed from V and 1 base from J, the gap between germline ends came to 11 bases. Germline loops: CDR1 MDHEN, CDR2 SYDVKM. There are 14 residues in the CDR3. The CDR3, as DNA: TGTGCCAGCAGTAACGACAGGAGGAACACTGAAGCTTTCTTT. This gives the protein CASSNDRRNTEAFF.

The chain employs TRBV30 and TRBJ2-7, with 7 positions matching TRBD2. Germline lookup yields CDR1 GTSNPN and CDR2 SVGIG (reference sequence). The ends lost 6 bases at V and 0 bases at J; junction bases unmatched: 5. The CDR3 loop spans 13 amino acids. CDR3 in amino acids: CACSSGYSYEQYF. The CDR3 nucleotides are TGTGCCTGCAGTAGCGGGTACTCCTACGAGCAGTACTTC.

The V and J genes are TRBV6-4 and TRBJ2-3; 10 bases fit TRBD1. The CDR3 length is 14 residues. Germline CDR1 MRHNA, CDR2 SNTAGT. V shed 7 bases, J shed 2 bases, and the junction held 3 bases outside the gene matches. The CDR3 nucleotides are TGTGCCAGCACCGGGACAGGGGACACAGATACGCAGTATTTT. Protein product: CASTGTGDTDTQYF.

This chain links TRBV27 with TRBJ2-1; 10 nucleotides match TRBD1. Germline trimming cut 2 bases from V and 3 bases from J; bases unmatched to any gene: 7. CDR1 and CDR2 (germline): MNHEY, SMNVEV (reference sequence). This CDR3 has 17 residues. Written as DNA, the CDR3 is TGTGCCAGCAGTTTACCCACCGGGACAGGGGTCTACAATGAGCAGTTCTTC. This sequence encodes CASSLPTGTGVYNEQFF.

The genes are TRBV5-4 and TRBJ1-6; 7 nucleotides line up with TRBD1. CDR3 length: 17 amino acids. Germline lookup yields CDR1 SGHNT and CDR2 YYREEE (reference sequence). V gave up 0 bases and J gave up 5 bases; unmatched junction bases: 8. The CDR3 DNA sequence: TGTGCCAGCAGCTTGGGTGGGTTCAGGGGGGATAATTCACCCCTCCACTTT. As protein: CASSLGGFRGDNSPLHF.

The chain combines TRBV29-1 with TRBJ2-1; D not resolved. Germline CDR1 and CDR2: SQVTM and ANQGSEA. V was pared by 8 bases and J by 4 bases, with 9 bases between. This CDR3 comprises 11 residues. CDR3 sequence (DNA): TGCAGCTCCGAGGTTTACAATGAGCAGTTCTTC. Residues: CSSEVYNEQFF.

The V and J genes are TRBV2 and TRBJ2-7; no clear D. The CDR3 contains 13 residues. Germline assignment: CDR1 SNHLY and CDR2 FYNNEI. The V end lost 6 bases, the J end lost 0 bases, and 9 bases lay between the germline ends. Here the CDR3 DNA reads TGTGCCAGCAGGGCACCTCGCTCCTACGAGCAGTACTTC. Translating gives CASRAPRSYEQYF.

This clone was seen a handful of times. The rearrangement links TRBV6-5 to TRBJ2-1; TRBD2 aligns across 7 bases. Germline assignment: CDR1 MNHEY and CDR2 SVGAGI. V shed 6 bases and J 4 bases; nucleotides not matched to a gene: 0. The CDR3 runs to 12 residues. The CDR3 loop reads CASRGGYNEQFF. In DNA, the CDR3 is TGTGCCAGCAGGGGGGGGTACAATGAGCAGTTCTTC.

The chain joins TRBV19 to TRBJ2-2; 9 bases fit TRBD1. The J segment lost 1 base and the V segment lost 8 bases, leaving 14 bases of the junction unmatched. CDR1 is LNHDA and CDR2 is SQIVND in the germline V gene (reference sequence). The CDR3 extends over 18 amino acids. This CDR3 reads CASGEGTGSGKNTGELFF. The CDR3 DNA is TGTGCCAGTGGAGAAGGGACAGGGTCGGGGAAGAACACCGGGGAGCTGTTTTTT.

This rearrangement joins TRBV5-8 to TRBJ1-1; D unresolved. The CDR3 extends over 15 amino acids. The germline gives CDR1 SGHTS, CDR2 YDEGEE. V was clipped by 0 bases and J by 0 bases, with 9 bases between them. Written as DNA, the CDR3 is TGTGCCAGCAGCTTGGGTCGGGTAATGAACACTGAAGCTTTCTTT. It encodes CASSLGRVMNTEAFF. The whole variable domain, remainder taken from reference TRBV5-8 and TRBJ1-1, is EAGVTQSPTHLIKTRGQQATLRCSPISGHTSVYWYQQALGLGLQFLLWYDEGEERNRGNFPPRFSGRQFPNYSSELNVNALELEDSALYLCASSLGRVMNTEAFFGQGTRLTVV.

This clone has just one count. CDR3: CASKARYTEAFF. The DNA of the CDR3 is TGTGCCAGCAAGGCCAGGTACACTGAAGCTTTCTTT. The chain has TRBV2 and TRBJ1-1; D ambiguous. Per germline, CDR1 SNHLY and CDR2 FYNNEI. Trimming stripped 7 bases from V and 3 bases from J, with 9 bases between. This CDR3 has 12 amino acids.

As to this clone: Other nucleotide sequences from this sample produce the same CDR3. CDR3 region: CSVADRGSNQPQHF. DNA of the CDR3: TGCAGCGTTGCGGACAGGGGGAGCAATCAGCCCCAGCATTTT. The chain uses TRBV29-1 and TRBJ1-5; TRBD1 matches at 10 bases. Germline V gives CDR1 SQVTM, CDR2 ANQGSEA. V lost 4 bases to trimming and J lost 1 base; unmatched junction nucleotides: 1. The CDR3 totals 14 residues.

The chain carries TRBV5-4 and TRBJ2-5; the D gene is possibly TRBD2 (6 bases). V was shortened by 6 bases and J by 3 bases, with 12 bases between the two germline ends. Germline V gene data show CDR1 as SGHNT and CDR2 as YYREEE (reference sequence). The CDR3 extends over 13 amino acids. CDR3 in DNA: TGTGCCAGCACCTCGTGGGGGGAAGAGACCCAGTACTTC. Translating gives CASTSWGEETQYF.

The chain couples TRBV6-5 to TRBJ1-3, with a tentative D call TRBD1 (5 bases). With 4 bases removed from V and 5 bases from J, the gap between germline ends came to 9 bases. Looked up from germline, CDR1 is MNHEY and CDR2 is SVGAGI. The CDR3 is 13 amino acids. CDR3 sequence: CASSSDSRNTIYF. DNA of the CDR3: TGTGCCAGCAGTTCCGACAGCCGAAACACCATATATTTT.